This T cell receptor (beta chain) comes out of a study of OX40 agonist ivuxolimab in advanced cancers. Overall study context: Prior checkpoint blockade (anti-PD-1, anti-PD-L1 or anti-CTLA-4) was permitted; less than 45% had it. Whole-study results and caveats: Some patients without response likewise showed low normalized clonal expansion.

To note about this clone: As yet, its antigen is unknown.

The data were produced by immunoSEQ multiplex PCR, yet TCRdb's version contains in-frame clones alone and is incomplete. The sample lists over 100,000 clones, 90% to 95% occurring once. This CDR3 spans 15 amino acids. Trimming took 4 bases from V and 5 from J, leaving 15 bases between them. From germline, CDR1 is SSHAT and CDR2 FNYEAQ (reference sequence). The clonotype originates from an adult with an advanced solid tumor such as melanoma, head and neck, liver or kidney cancer. This specimen consisted of CD4+ or CD8+ T cells sorted from blood, obtained in a trial of the OX40 agonist ivuxolimab. V gene TRBV7-7 combines with J gene TRBJ2-1; D is perhaps TRBD2 (5 bases). The CDR3: CASSSTRGSDNEQFF. The CDR3 DNA reads as TGTGCCAGCAGCTCTACTCGAGGGTCAGACAATGAGCAGTTCTTC.